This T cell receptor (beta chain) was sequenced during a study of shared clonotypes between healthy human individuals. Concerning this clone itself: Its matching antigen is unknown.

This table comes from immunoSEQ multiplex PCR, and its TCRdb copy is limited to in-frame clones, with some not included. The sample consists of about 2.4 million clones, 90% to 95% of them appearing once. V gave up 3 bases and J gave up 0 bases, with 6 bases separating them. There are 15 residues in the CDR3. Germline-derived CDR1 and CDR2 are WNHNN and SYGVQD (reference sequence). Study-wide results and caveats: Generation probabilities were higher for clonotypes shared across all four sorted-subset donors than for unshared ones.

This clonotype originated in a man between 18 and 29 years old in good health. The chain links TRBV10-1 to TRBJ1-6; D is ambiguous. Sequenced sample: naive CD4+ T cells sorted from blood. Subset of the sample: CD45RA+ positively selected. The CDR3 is CASSDRRSYNSPLHF. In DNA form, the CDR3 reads TGCGCCAGCAGTGATCGTCGCTCCTATAATTCACCCCTCCACTTT.